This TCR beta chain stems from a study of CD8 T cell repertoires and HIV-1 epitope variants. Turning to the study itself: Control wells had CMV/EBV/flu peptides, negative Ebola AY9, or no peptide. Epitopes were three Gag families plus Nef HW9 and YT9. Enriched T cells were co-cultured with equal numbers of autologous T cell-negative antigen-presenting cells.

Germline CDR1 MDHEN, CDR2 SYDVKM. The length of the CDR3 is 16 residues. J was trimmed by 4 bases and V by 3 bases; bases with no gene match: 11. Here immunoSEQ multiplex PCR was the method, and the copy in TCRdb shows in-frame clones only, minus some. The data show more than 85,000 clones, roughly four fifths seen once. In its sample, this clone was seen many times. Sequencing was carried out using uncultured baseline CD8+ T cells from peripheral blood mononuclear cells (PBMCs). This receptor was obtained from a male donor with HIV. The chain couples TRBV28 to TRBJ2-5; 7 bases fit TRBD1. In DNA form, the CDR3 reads TGTGCCAGCAGTTTGATATCGGGCAGGGGGTTAGAGACCCAGTACTTC. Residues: CASSLISGRGLETQYF.